This TCR beta chain was captured by sequencing in a study of T cell responses to AZD1222 COVID-19 vaccine. Whole-study findings and limits: Regions 160-218 and 743-854 held dominance among vaccine-associated CD4 TCRs, which spanned spike.

The repertoire was sequenced with immunoSEQ multiplex PCR; TCRdb's copy has only in-frame clones and lacks some. The table lists about 150,000 clones, about 93% of them singletons. This CDR3 has 16 residues. Germline values: CDR1 SGHNT, CDR2 YYREEE (reference sequence). Trimming pared 0 bases from V and 1 base from J, leaving 11 bases between. Points on this clone: What it recognizes is unknown.

The input for sequencing was peripheral blood, taken on day 0 of MenACWY control vaccination. The chain joins TRBV5-4 to TRBJ2-1; D remains ambiguous. The source is an adult in good health. CDR3 in amino acids: CASSLGASSSYNEQFF. CDR3 DNA: TGTGCCAGCAGCTTGGGGGCTTCCTCTTCCTACAATGAGCAGTTCTTC.